This note documents a single T cell receptor (beta chain) sequence. The sample comes from a study of T-cell reconstitution after alpha-beta-depleted transplantation in children. Germline loops: CDR1 LGHNA, CDR2 YNFKEQ. V lost 4 bases to trimming and J lost 3 bases; unmatched junction nucleotides: 15. This CDR3 spans 17 amino acids. Molecular barcoding with unique molecular identifiers was used for the TCRbeta library. TCRdb re-called the PCR reads with MiXCR, one entry per CDR3 protein. Here the sample spans a few hundred thousand distinct CDR3 sequences, about 9.3% being singletons. The chain couples TRBV4-2 to TRBJ2-7, with 7 bases identical to TRBD2. Material: PBMCs from the stem cell graft donor, obtained from the stem cell graft. The source is a human donor who donated a stem cell graft to a child with acute lymphoblastic leukemia. CDR3 coding DNA: TGTGCCAGCAGCCCAACCCCCGGGGGGTGGGGGATCTACGAGCAGTACTTC. Translated, it gives CASSPTPGGWGIYEQYF.